This T cell receptor (beta chain) is from a study of CD8+ T cells in alopecia areata. It was cDNA, reverse transcribed from extracted RNA, that served as the sequencing template. Clones were read by immunoSEQ multiplex PCR, and TCRdb kept only the in-frame ones, dropping some. The repertoire consists of about 180,000 clones, with 51% occurring once and the leading ten covering about a tenth. Germline V lookup: CDR1 LNHDA, CDR2 SQIVND (reference sequence). CDR3 size: 15 residues. Germline trimming cut 3 bases from V and 2 bases from J; bases unmatched to any gene: 5. General observations from the study: Sequencing of scalp tissue also captures the resident alphabeta T cells of normal skin. TCRs were shared less clearly across patients than in mice, possibly for HLA-related reasons. Persistence of many expanded lesional clones was seen in scalp and blood during tofacitinib. Uncertainty about whether baseline CD8+ expansion is linked to response remains, with one nonresponder.

Treatment given: oral pan-JAK inhibitor, 5-10 mg twice daily. This clone was recorded a few times. The antigen remains undetermined. The source material was CD8+ T cells sorted from blood, sampled at approximately week 52, from a patient treated with tofacitinib. The chain links TRBV19 to TRBJ2-7, with 9 bases aligning to TRBD1. The receptor was derived from a human donor with alopecia areata. The CDR3 region is CASSIGGTGTYEQYF. CDR3 nucleotide sequence: TGTGCCAGTAGTATTGGCGGGACAGGGACCTACGAGCAGTACTTC.